One sample yielded the 32 T cell receptor beta chains listed below, sequenced in a study of blood T cell repertoires in COVID-19. This table comes from immunoSEQ multiplex PCR, and its TCRdb copy is limited to in-frame clones, with some not included. The table records more than 300,000 clones, roughly 85% of them present only once. Source material: PBMCs or T cells enriched from blood (not recorded which). These receptors were collected from a woman aged 30 to 39 who had recovered from COVID-19.

The rearrangement uses TRBV30 and TRBJ1-5, with TRBD1 matching over 7 bases. The CDR3 runs to 13 residues. CDR1 is GTSNPN, CDR2 SVGIG, per germline (reference sequence). The ends lost 0 bases at V and 8 bases at J; junction bases unmatched: 4. The CDR3 spells CAWSVNRGEPQHF. The CDR3 region has the DNA TGTGCCTGGAGTGTAAACAGGGGAGAGCCCCAGCATTTT.

This sequence joins TRBV18 and TRBJ1-4, with D possibly matching TRBD1 (6 bases). With 1 base removed from V and 5 bases from J, the gap between germline ends came to 11 bases. The CDR3 is 15 residues long. Germline loops: CDR1 KGHSH, CDR2 LQKENI. The CDR3 sequence is CASSPRAGENEKLFF. The CDR3 nucleotides are TGTGCCAGCTCACCACGGGCAGGGGAAAATGAAAAACTGTTTTTT. The full variable domain, its missing parts supplied by reference TRBV18 and TRBJ1-4, is NAGVMQNPRHLVRRRGQEARLRCSPMKGHSHVYWYRQLPEEGLKFMVYLQKENIIDESGMPKERFSAEFPKEGPSILRIQQVVRGDSAAYFCASSPRAGENEKLFFGSGTQLSVL.

The chain's CDR3 is CARPLSRGPQHF. As DNA, the CDR3 is TGTGCCAGACCCCTCTCGAGAGGGCCCCAGCATTTT. The chain combines TRBV5-3 with TRBJ1-5, with no clear D. TRBV5-3 is an ORF, with its function uncertain. The V and J ends lost 7 bases and 9 bases respectively, with 14 bases between them. This CDR3 comprises 12 residues.

The CDR3 DNA is TGTGCCAGCAGTCCGACTAGCGGGGGGTCTATGTTCTTC. Translation: CASSPTSGGSMFF. This chain links TRBV2 with TRBJ2-1; 13 bases fit TRBD2. CDR1 and CDR2 (germline): SNHLY, FYNNEI. The CDR3 sequence is 13 residues long. Trimming removed 5 bases from V and 15 bases from J; junction bases left unmatched: 7.

Remarks on this clone: This sample also contains other DNA sequences that code for the same CDR3. The V and J genes are TRBV6-5 and TRBJ1-1, with D uncertain. CDR1 and CDR2 (germline): MNHEY, SVGAGI. This CDR3 spans 13 amino acids. With 6 bases removed from V and 1 base from J, the gap between germline ends came to 9 bases. CDR3 protein: CASSLQRNTEAFF. CDR3 bases: TGTGCCAGCAGCCTACAGAGGAACACTGAAGCTTTCTTT.

This rearrangement joins TRBV11-1 to TRBJ2-1, with 7 bases aligning to TRBD2. The germline gives CDR1 SGHAT, CDR2 FQDESV (reference sequence). This CDR3 comprises 15 residues. The V gene end was trimmed by 6 bases and the J gene end by 0 bases; junction bases not matched to a gene: 5. CDR3 DNA: TGTGCCAGCAGTCTAGCGGAACTCTCCTACAATGAGCAGTTCTTC. Translation: CASSLAELSYNEQFF.

This clone was observed a handful of times. CDR3 sequence: CASSPSLGAGTIYF. Here the CDR3 DNA reads TGTGCCAGCAGCCCGTCCCTGGGGGCGGGCACCATATATTTT. The chain employs TRBV5-5 and TRBJ1-3, with D maybe TRBD1 (6 bases). CDR1 SGHKS and CDR2 YYEKEE come from the germline V gene (reference sequence). The CDR3 totals 14 residues. The V and J ends lost 4 bases and 9 bases respectively, with 17 bases between them.

V usage is TRBV7-2 and J usage is TRBJ1-2; D is perhaps TRBD1 (6 bases). This CDR3 region has 14 residues. Trimming removed 5 bases from V and 3 bases from J, with 13 bases in between. Germline V gene data show CDR1 as SGHTA and CDR2 as FQGNSA. The CDR3 loop is CASSLPGQDYGYTF. CDR3 DNA: TGTGCCAGCAGCCTACCGGGACAAGACTATGGCTACACCTTC.

CDR3 sequence reads: CASSDRYNSPLHF. CDR3 DNA: TGTGCCAGCTCCGACAGGTATAATTCACCCCTCCACTTT. The rearrangement joins TRBV12-3 or TRBV12-4 to TRBJ1-6; weak D call: TRBD1 (6 bases). The CDR3 length is 13 residues. The V end lost 8 bases, the J end lost 4 bases, and 9 bases lay between the germline ends.

This sequence joins TRBV6-2 or TRBV6-3 and TRBJ2-5; 15 bases are a match to TRBD2. There are 16 residues in the CDR3. CDR1 is MNHEY and CDR2 is SVGEGT in the germline V gene. J was trimmed by 4 bases and V by 2 bases; bases with no gene match: 2. In DNA, the CDR3 is TGTGCCAGCAGTTACATGGGACTAGCGGGGGGAGAGACCCAGTACTTC. Protein: CASSYMGLAGGETQYF.

The CDR3 bases are TGCAGTGCTAGTACGATACGTGGAGGATACGAGCAGTACTTC. Protein: CSASTIRGGYEQYF. The chain recombines TRBV20-1 with TRBJ2-7, with D tentatively TRBD2 (5 bases). The germline V gene has CDR1 DFQATT and CDR2 SNEGSKA (reference sequence). Trimming removed 3 bases at V and 4 bases at J, with 16 bases between. The CDR3 sequence is 14 residues long.

The V and J genes are TRBV6-5 and TRBJ1-6; 11 bases are a match to TRBD1. Looked up from germline, CDR1 is MNHEY and CDR2 is SVGAGI. The V segment lost 6 bases and the J segment 9 bases; nucleotides outside the gene matches: 7. The CDR3 has 15 amino acids. CDR3: CASSLDRGPSSPLHF. CDR3 bases: TGTGCCAGCAGCCTGGACAGGGGGCCGAGTTCACCCCTCCACTTT.

The chain employs TRBV27 and TRBJ2-2; TRBD1 matches at 11 bases. Trimming cost V 3 bases and J 2 bases; bases outside gene matches: 8. Germline V gene lookup returns CDR1 MNHEY and CDR2 SMNVEV (reference sequence). The CDR3 contains 18 residues. This CDR3 is CASSFWDRGGTNTGELFF. The CDR3 bases are TGTGCCAGCAGTTTCTGGGACAGGGGGGGAACAAACACCGGGGAGCTGTTTTTT.

This rearrangement joins TRBV4-1 to TRBJ1-6, with a possible D match to TRBD1 (5 bases). The ends were cut back, 5 bases at V and 9 bases at J, with 23 bases in the middle. Germline CDR1 MGHRA, CDR2 YSYEKL. This CDR3 is 17 amino acids long. Here the CDR3 reads CASSYLLQVPTGSPLHF. The CDR3 coding sequence is TGCGCCAGCAGCTACCTCCTACAGGTTCCTACAGGTTCACCCCTCCACTTT.

This clone was seen more than once but under ten times. V usage is TRBV27 and J usage is TRBJ2-5; TRBD2 matches 9 bases. V was pared by 5 bases and J by 7 bases, with 8 bases of the junction left unmatched. This CDR3 has 14 amino acids. The V gene's germline CDR1 is MNHEY and CDR2 SMNVEV (reference sequence). This chain's CDR3 is CASSSGTSWVTQYF. In DNA form, the CDR3 reads TGTGCCAGCAGTAGCGGGACTAGCTGGGTGACCCAGTACTTC.

This clone was recorded only once. This chain connects TRBV27 to TRBJ1-5, with D possibly TRBD1 on 5 matching bases. The V end was cut by 11 bases, the J end by 1 base, with 9 bases between. The CDR3 extends over 12 amino acids. The germline CDR1 and CDR2 sequences are MNHEY and SMNVEV (reference sequence). For the CDR3, the DNA is TGTGCCGTGGGGCAGAGCAATCAGCCCCAGCATTTT. This encodes CAVGQSNQPQHF.

In regard to this clone: Other DNA variants within this sample encode the same CDR3. This sequence joins TRBV30 and TRBJ1-2, with a weak D call TRBD1 (5 bases). The germline V and J ends were trimmed by 0 bases and 4 bases, with 9 bases remaining between them. CDR1 is GTSNPN, CDR2 SVGIG, per germline (reference sequence). The CDR3 sequence is 13 residues long. CDR3 loop: CAWSVGGTYGYTF. CDR3 nucleotide sequence: TGTGCCTGGAGTGTGGGGGGAACCTATGGCTACACCTTC.

CDR3 nucleotides: TGCGCCAGCAGTGAGTCGGGGGGGACAGGGGCTCGTGGCTATGGCTACACCTTC. Residues: CASSESGGTGARGYGYTF. This chain connects TRBV10-2 to TRBJ1-2, with TRBD1 matching 10 bases. J lost 4 bases, V lost 0 bases, and 11 bases had no gene match. Germline V gene lookup returns CDR1 WSHSY and CDR2 SAAADI. This CDR3 is 18 amino acids long.

The genes are TRBV19 and TRBJ1-1, with TRBD1 as a possible D gene (6 bases). The CDR3 extends over 14 amino acids. The germline V gene has CDR1 LNHDA and CDR2 SQIVND (reference sequence). The V end was cut by 7 bases, the J end by 4 bases, with 16 bases between. The CDR3 sequence is CASKTLTGSTEAFF. The CDR3 DNA follows: TGTGCCAGTAAGACCCTAACAGGGTCCACTGAAGCTTTCTTT. Full variable domain (remainder filled in from reference TRBV19 and TRBJ1-1): DGGITQSPKYLFRKEGQNVTLSCEQNLNHDAMYWYRQDPGQGLRLIYYSQIVNDFQKGDIAEGYSVSREKKESFPLTVTSAQKNPTAFYLCASKTLTGSTEAFFGQGTRLTVV.

The chain joins TRBV30 to TRBJ2-5, with 10 nucleotides matching TRBD2. This CDR3 spans 14 amino acids. The germline V gene has CDR1 GTSNPN and CDR2 SVGIG (reference sequence). V lost 2 bases, J lost 1 base, and 1 base stayed unmatched. DNA of the CDR3: TGTGCCTGGAGTTTAGCGGGGGGCCAAGAGACCCAGTACTTC. It codes for CAWSLAGGQETQYF.

The chain recombines TRBV9 with TRBJ1-4; 9 positions agree with TRBD1. Germline lookup yields CDR1 SGDLS and CDR2 YYNGEE. CDR3 length: 15 residues. After removal of 3 bases from V and 12 bases from J, the junction contained 12 bases not matched to a gene. In DNA, the CDR3 is TGTGCCAGCAGCGGCTCCGGGACAGGGAATGGGGAACTGTTTTTT. Its protein is CASSGSGTGNGELFF.

The chain recombines TRBV5-4 with TRBJ1-2, with unresolved D. Germline-derived CDR1 and CDR2 are SGHNT and YYREEE (reference sequence). V lost 5 bases to trimming and J lost 0 bases, with 8 bases between them. The CDR3 is 13 amino acids. The CDR3: CASRNRTNYGYTF. In DNA, the CDR3 is TGTGCCAGCAGAAACAGAACTAACTATGGCTACACCTTC.

The genes are TRBV7-2 and TRBJ2-5, with 9 bases matching TRBD1. Losses at the gene ends were 8 bases for V and 2 bases for J; bases not matched to a gene: 9. CDR1 and CDR2 from the germline V gene are SGHTA and FQGNSA. The CDR3 is made up of 15 amino acids. For the CDR3, the DNA is TGTGCCAGCTCCCGAGACAGGGGGGGTCAAGAGACCCAGTACTTC. This translates into CASSRDRGGQETQYF.

The CDR3 DNA reads TGCGCCAGCAGCGACCCGCGCGCAGGGGGAGCCTACGAGCAGTACTTC. Translated, it gives CASSDPRAGGAYEQYF. The gene calls are TRBV5-1 and TRBJ2-7, with TRBD1 matching 7 bases. The length of the CDR3 is 16 residues. The V segment lost 4 bases and the J segment 2 bases; nucleotides outside the gene matches: 12. Germline V gives CDR1 SGHRS, CDR2 YFSETQ.

Turning to this clone: The sample holds other DNA sequences that translate to the same CDR3. The V and J genes are TRBV10-3 and TRBJ1-1; 8 positions agree with TRBD1. CDR1 is ENHRY and CDR2 is SYGVKD in the germline V gene. This CDR3 comprises 14 residues. The trim removed 4 bases at V and 1 base at J, leaving 2 bases unmatched. The chain's CDR3 is CAISGTGGNTEAFF. CDR3 bases: TGTGCCATCAGTGGCACAGGGGGGAACACTGAAGCTTTCTTT.

This chain links TRBV2 with TRBJ1-2, with a tentative D call TRBD1 (5 bases). The CDR3 spans 13 residues. V was pared by 5 bases and J by 2 bases, with 9 bases between. Germline V gives CDR1 SNHLY, CDR2 FYNNEI. Here the CDR3 reads CASSPGQNYGYTF. The CDR3 DNA follows: TGTGCCAGCAGTCCCGGACAAAACTATGGCTACACCTTC.

This clone was observed once. This chain uses TRBV6-2 or TRBV6-3 with TRBJ2-1; 12 bases line up with TRBD2. Germline CDR1 and CDR2: MNHEY and SVGEGT. The CDR3 extends over 17 amino acids. V lost 2 bases, J lost 2 bases, and 4 bases stayed unmatched. The CDR3 region has the DNA TGTGCCAGCAGTTACGGGACTAGCGGGCAAACCTACAATGAGCAGTTCTTC. Translation: CASSYGTSGQTYNEQFF.

The chain employs TRBV5-5 and TRBJ2-2, with D possibly matching TRBD1 (6 bases). V was pared by 4 bases and J by 9 bases, with 13 bases between. Germline-derived CDR1 and CDR2 are SGHKS and YYEKEE (reference sequence). This CDR3 contains 13 residues. As DNA, the CDR3 is TGTGCCAGCAGCGCCTCAGGGGAAAGGGAGCTGTTTTTT. Amino acids: CASSASGERELFF.

This chain uses TRBV15 with TRBJ1-1, with D possibly being TRBD1 (5 bases). Germline V gene lookup returns CDR1 LNHNV and CDR2 YYDKDF (reference sequence). This CDR3 has 15 amino acids. V lost 5 bases and J 1 base, leaving 14 bases between the germline ends. CDR3 sequence reads: CATSGLGRENTEAFF. CDR3 DNA sequence: TGTGCCACCAGCGGGTTAGGCAGGGAGAACACTGAAGCTTTCTTT. Full variable domain (outside the CDR3, taken from reference TRBV15 and TRBJ1-1): DAMVIQNPRYQVTQFGKPVTLSCSQTLNHNVMYWYQQKSSQAPKLLFHYYDKDFNNEADTPDNFQSRRPNTSFCFLDIRSPGLGDTAMYLCATSGLGRENTEAFFGQGTRLTVV.

The V call is TRBV6-5, the J call TRBJ1-1, with D unresolved. Germline assignment: CDR1 MNHEY and CDR2 SVGAGI. Trimming pared 4 bases from V and 5 bases from J, leaving 8 bases between. This CDR3 spans 12 amino acids. CDR3 in DNA: TGTGCCAGCAGTTCTGGTCGGACTGAAGCTTTCTTT. Protein: CASSSGRTEAFF.

The chain recombines TRBV6-5 with TRBJ2-5, with a tentative D call TRBD1 (6 bases). Trimming removed 6 bases from V and 8 bases from J, with 19 bases in between. The CDR3 is made up of 14 amino acids. CDR1 and CDR2 from the germline V gene are MNHEY and SVGAGI. The CDR3 sequence: CASRGIRTEGTQYF. The CDR3 region has the DNA TGTGCCAGCAGGGGCATCCGGACAGAAGGAACCCAGTACTTC.

The chain employs TRBV9 and TRBJ1-1, with D uncertain. CDR1 and CDR2 from the germline V gene are SGDLS and YYNGEE. The CDR3 runs to 8 residues. V gave up 4 bases and J gave up 14 bases, with 6 bases separating them. The DNA for the CDR3 is TGTGCCAGCAGCCCCGGGTTCTTT. This translates into CASSPGFF. The whole variable domain, remainder taken from reference TRBV9 and TRBJ1-1, is DSGVTQTPKHLITATGQRVTLRCSPRSGDLSVYWYQQSLDQGLQFLIQYYNGEERAKGNILERFSAQQFPDLHSELNLSSLELGDSALYFCASSPGFFGQGTRLTVV.